The 16 T cell receptor beta chains given below trace back to one sample, sequenced in a study of blood T cell repertoires in COVID-19. Assay: immunoSEQ multiplex PCR; the TCRdb copy retains only in-frame clones and omits some. Of 270,000 or so clones in the sample, more than 85% were seen once. Sequencing was done on a sample of PBMCs or T cells enriched from blood (not recorded which). All receptors derive from a man in his forties who had been exposed to COVID-19.

V usage is TRBV5-1 and J usage is TRBJ1-1, with D tentatively TRBD1 (5 bases). Trimming removed 3 bases at V and 4 bases at J, with 16 bases between. This CDR3 has 15 residues. The germline CDR1 and CDR2 sequences are SGHRS and YFSETQ. CDR3 protein: CASSWAGEVGTEAFF. The DNA of the CDR3 is TGCGCCAGCAGCTGGGCGGGGGAGGTGGGCACTGAAGCTTTCTTT. Together with reference TRBV5-1 and TRBJ1-1, the CDR3 gives the full variable domain: KAGVTQTPRYLIKTRGQQVTLSCSPISGHRSVSWYQQTPGQGLQFLFEYFSETQRNKGNFPGRFSGRQFSNSRSEMNVSTLELGDSALYLCASSWAGEVGTEAFFGQGTRLTVV.

The gene calls are TRBV7-9 and TRBJ2-5; 8 bases line up with TRBD2. The V segment lost 4 bases and the J segment 1 base; nucleotides outside the gene matches: 2. This CDR3 region has 14 residues. Germline V gene sequence: CDR1 SEHNR, CDR2 FQNEAQ (reference sequence). The CDR3 nucleotides are TGTGCCAGCAGCTCCGGGAGGGGCCAAGAGACCCAGTACTTC. This codes for CASSSGRGQETQYF.

The chain carries TRBV9 and TRBJ1-1; 9 nucleotides agree with TRBD1. Germline V lookup: CDR1 SGDLS, CDR2 YYNGEE. V shed 3 bases and J 10 bases; nucleotides not matched to a gene: 4. The CDR3 runs 12 residues. The CDR3 DNA follows: TGTGCCAGCAGCGGACCGGGACAGGGAGCTTTCTTT. Protein sequence: CASSGPGQGAFF.

The chain recombines TRBV7-7 with TRBJ2-2, with 11 bases identical to TRBD2. CDR1 is SSHAT, CDR2 FNYEAQ, per germline (reference sequence). The V gene end was trimmed by 2 bases and the J gene end by 3 bases; junction bases not matched to a gene: 5. The CDR3 sequence is 17 residues long. DNA for the CDR3: TGTGCCAGCAGCTTATTCCTAGCGGGAGGAGACACCGGGGAGCTGTTTTTT. Protein product: CASSLFLAGGDTGELFF.

The V and J genes are TRBV9 and TRBJ2-1, with D possibly matching TRBD2 (5 bases). Germline V gene sequence: CDR1 SGDLS, CDR2 YYNGEE. The CDR3 has 16 amino acids. Trimming left V 0 bases short and J 7 bases short, with 17 bases between. In nucleotides, the CDR3 is TGTGCCAGCAGCGTAGAGGAGGTAAGGGATGATAATGAGCAGTTCTTC. This sequence encodes CASSVEEVRDDNEQFF.

The CDR3 is CASSSRVPPYEQYF. The CDR3 DNA sequence: TGTGCCAGTAGTTCCCGGGTTCCGCCCTACGAGCAGTACTTC. The chain links TRBV19 to TRBJ2-7; D gene uncertain. V was pared by 5 bases and J by 2 bases, with 13 bases between. CDR3 length: 14 residues. Germline lookup yields CDR1 LNHDA and CDR2 SQIVND (reference sequence).

The V gene is TRBV2, the J gene TRBJ2-2; D may be TRBD2 (6 bases). V lost 5 bases to trimming and J lost 6 bases, with 10 bases between them. The CDR3 extends over 13 amino acids. Germline CDR1 is SNHLY and CDR2 is FYNNEI. The DNA for the CDR3 is TGTGCCAGCAGTCCCGGGACTGCCGGGGAGCTGTTTTTT. Its protein is CASSPGTAGELFF.

The V and J genes are TRBV19 and TRBJ1-4, with D unresolved. The CDR3 extends over 12 amino acids. Germline V gives CDR1 LNHDA, CDR2 SQIVND (reference sequence). Deletions cut 6 bases from V and 8 bases from J, with 10 bases between. The CDR3 sequence is CASRDTEEKLFF. The CDR3 nucleotides are TGTGCCAGTAGGGATACGGAGGAAAAACTGTTTTTT.

The gene calls are TRBV5-1 and TRBJ2-1; no clear D gene. The ends were cut back, 0 bases at V and 5 bases at J, with 6 bases in the middle. CDR1 is SGHRS, CDR2 YFSETQ, per germline. The CDR3 is made up of 13 amino acids. CDR3 in DNA: TGCGCCAGCAGCTTGGGCAGGAACAATGAGCAGTTCTTC. It codes for CASSLGRNNEQFF. The variable domain in full, with the rest retrieved from reference TRBV5-1 and TRBJ2-1, is KAGVTQTPRYLIKTRGQQVTLSCSPISGHRSVSWYQQTPGQGLQFLFEYFSETQRNKGNFPGRFSGRQFSNSRSEMNVSTLELGDSALYLCASSLGRNNEQFFGPGTRLTVL.

V gene TRBV27 combines with J gene TRBJ2-7; TRBD1 matches at 9 bases. The CDR3 is 16 residues long. The germline CDR1 and CDR2 sequences are MNHEY and SMNVEV (reference sequence). V shed 6 bases, J shed 3 bases, and the junction held 12 bases outside the gene matches. As DNA, the CDR3 is TGTGCCAGCAGCAGATTAGGAGGGACAGGGATCTACGAGCAGTACTTC. Protein: CASSRLGGTGIYEQYF.

The V call is TRBV7-3, the J call TRBJ2-3, with D perhaps matching TRBD1 (5 bases). V was cut by 5 bases and J by 2 bases, with 14 bases left in between. This CDR3 contains 15 residues. CDR1 is SGHTA and CDR2 is FQGTGA in the germline V gene. CDR3 DNA sequence: TGTGCCAGCAGCCCCGGACCAGGGTTCACAGATACGCAGTATTTT. It specifies CASSPGPGFTDTQYF.

V gene TRBV19 combines with J gene TRBJ2-1; maybe TRBD2 (5 bases). The germline CDR1 and CDR2 sequences are LNHDA and SQIVND (reference sequence). Deletions cut 5 bases from V and 0 bases from J, with 14 bases between. CDR3 length: 16 amino acids. CDR3: CASSSGRASSYNEQFF. In DNA form, the CDR3 reads TGTGCCAGTAGTTCCGGGCGGGCAAGCTCCTACAATGAGCAGTTCTTC.

Written as DNA, the CDR3 is TGTGCCACCAGCGGTTTGCAGGGGGCGCAAGAGACCCAGTACTTC. Translated, it gives CATSGLQGAQETQYF. V and J are TRBV15 and TRBJ2-5; 8 positions agree with TRBD1. The CDR3 is 15 residues long. The trim removed 5 bases at V and 2 bases at J, leaving 7 bases unmatched. The germline V gene has CDR1 LNHNV and CDR2 YYDKDF (reference sequence).

The J gene is TRBJ1-5, the V gene TRBV18, with TRBD1 identical over 8 bases. The CDR3 sequence is 17 residues long. V dropped 4 bases and J dropped 3; count of bases not matched to a gene: 11. Germline lookup yields CDR1 KGHSH and CDR2 LQKENI. The chain's CDR3 is CASSQIPGQGANQPQHF. The DNA of the CDR3 is TGTGCCAGCTCACAAATCCCAGGACAGGGCGCCAATCAGCCCCAGCATTTT.

The rearrangement uses TRBV30 and TRBJ2-1, with D perhaps TRBD1 (5 bases). Trimming shortened V by 0 bases and J by 6 bases, and 12 bases separated the two germline ends. CDR1 and CDR2 (germline): GTSNPN, SVGIG (reference sequence). CDR3 size: 14 residues. The CDR3, as DNA: TGTGCCTGGAGTGTGCTGAATACAGGCAATGAGCAGTTCTTC. It yields the protein CAWSVLNTGNEQFF.

This chain uses TRBV5-6 with TRBJ1-2, with 8 bases lining up with TRBD1. With 4 bases clipped from V and 2 bases from J, the junction kept 13 bases outside the gene matches. Germline CDR1 is SGHDT and CDR2 is YYEEEE. The CDR3 runs 17 residues. The CDR3 nucleotides read TGTGCCAGCAGCGAGTGGTACAGGGGGAGACAAAACTATGGCTACACCTTC. Its translation is CASSEWYRGRQNYGYTF.